This T cell receptor beta chain was captured by sequencing in a study of shared clonotypes between healthy human individuals. The CDR3 is 12 residues long. Germline V gene data show CDR1 as GTSNPN and CDR2 as SVGIG (reference sequence). Trimming pared 0 bases from V and 8 bases from J, leaving 9 bases between. This table comes from immunoSEQ multiplex PCR, and its TCRdb copy is limited to in-frame clones, with some not included. The table lists over a million clones, around 97% of them singletons, with more than 0.9% in the top ten. This TCR came from a man younger than 45 in good health. The chain joins TRBV30 to TRBJ2-3; D may be TRBD2 (5 bases). Source material: naive CD4+ T cells sorted from blood. As for subset: CD45RA+ positively selected. The CDR3: CAWSVTSLTQYF. For the CDR3, the DNA is TGTGCCTGGAGTGTCACTAGTCTTACGCAGTATTTT.